This T cell receptor beta chain was obtained from a study of blood T cells in healthy people across ages. This clonotype was found a few times. Trimming pared 5 bases from V and 1 base from J, leaving 14 bases between. The CDR3 loop spans 15 amino acids. From germline, CDR1 is MNHEY and CDR2 SMNVEV (reference sequence). Donor samples were obtained from healthy Caucasian individuals from Russia, aged about 6 to 100. Each sample yielded at least 6 million isolated PBMCs. For the second PCR, which ran for 7 to 11 cycles, a sample-barcoded 5' primer and a J-beta primer mix were used. With 12 random nucleotides, a template-switch adaptor tagged each individual cDNA molecule. Individual samples furnished no less than 2.5 million CDR3-containing paired-end reads apiece. Each CDR3 protein is one row after TCRdb ran MiXCR on the 5' RACE reads. The repertoire includes under 1,000,000 distinct CDR3 sequences, around 36% of them detected once, and 10% to 15% sits in the top ten.

Sequenced input: blood. The sequence derives from a man aged 18 to 30 in good health. The genes are TRBV27 and TRBJ1-1; D perhaps matches TRBD1 (5 bases). The CDR3 loop reads CASSTRVTGNTEAFF. CDR3 nucleotide sequence: TGTGCCAGCAGTACCAGGGTGACGGGGAACACTGAAGCTTTCTTT.